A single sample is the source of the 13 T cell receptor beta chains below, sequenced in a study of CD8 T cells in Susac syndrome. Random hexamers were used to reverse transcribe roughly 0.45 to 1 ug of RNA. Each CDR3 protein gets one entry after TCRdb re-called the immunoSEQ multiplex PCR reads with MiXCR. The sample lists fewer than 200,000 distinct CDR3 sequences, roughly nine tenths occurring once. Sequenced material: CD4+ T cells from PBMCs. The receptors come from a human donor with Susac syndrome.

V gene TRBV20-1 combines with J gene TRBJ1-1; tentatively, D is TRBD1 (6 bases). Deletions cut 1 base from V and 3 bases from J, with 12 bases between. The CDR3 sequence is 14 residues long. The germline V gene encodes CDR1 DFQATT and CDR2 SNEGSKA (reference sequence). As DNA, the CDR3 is TGCAGTGCTAGAGGACAGGCGAGAGACACTGAAGCTTTCTTT. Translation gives CSARGQARDTEAFF.

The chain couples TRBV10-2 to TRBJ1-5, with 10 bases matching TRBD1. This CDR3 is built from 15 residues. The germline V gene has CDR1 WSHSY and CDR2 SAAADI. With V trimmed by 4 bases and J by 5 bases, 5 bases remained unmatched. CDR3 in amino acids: CASSGGTGVDQPQHF. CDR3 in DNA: TGCGCCAGCAGTGGTGGGACAGGGGTGGATCAGCCCCAGCATTTT.

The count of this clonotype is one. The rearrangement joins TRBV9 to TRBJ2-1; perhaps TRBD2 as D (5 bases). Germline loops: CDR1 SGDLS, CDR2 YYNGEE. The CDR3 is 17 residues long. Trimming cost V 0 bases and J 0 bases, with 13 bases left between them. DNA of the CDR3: TGTGCCAGCAGCGTAGAGTTGCGGGTTCCCTCCTACAATGAGCAGTTCTTC. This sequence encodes CASSVELRVPSYNEQFF.

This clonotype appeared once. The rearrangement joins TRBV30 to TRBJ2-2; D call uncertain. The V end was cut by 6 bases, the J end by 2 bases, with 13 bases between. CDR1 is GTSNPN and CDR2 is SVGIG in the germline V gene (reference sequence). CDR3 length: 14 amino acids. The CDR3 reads CACPKAVNTGELFF. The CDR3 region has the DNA TGTGCCTGCCCGAAGGCAGTTAACACCGGGGAGCTGTTTTTT. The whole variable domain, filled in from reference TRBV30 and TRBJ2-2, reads SQTIHQWPATLVQPVGSPLSLECTVEGTSNPNLYWYRQAAGRGLQLLFYSVGIGQISSEVPQNLSASRPQDRQFILSSKKLLLSDSGFYLCACPKAVNTGELFFGEGSRLTVL.

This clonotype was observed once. CDR3 coding DNA: TGTGCCTGGAGAGCCTTAAACTATGGCTACACCTTC. Translating it yields CAWRALNYGYTF. This sequence joins TRBV30 and TRBJ1-2; unclear D gene. V lost 3 bases, J lost 2 bases, and 7 bases lay in between. The CDR3 spans 12 residues. Germline V gene data show CDR1 as GTSNPN and CDR2 as SVGIG (reference sequence). Full variable domain (rest looked up from reference TRBV30 and TRBJ1-2): SQTIHQWPATLVQPVGSPLSLECTVEGTSNPNLYWYRQAAGRGLQLLFYSVGIGQISSEVPQNLSASRPQDRQFILSSKKLLLSDSGFYLCAWRALNYGYTFGSGTRLTVV.

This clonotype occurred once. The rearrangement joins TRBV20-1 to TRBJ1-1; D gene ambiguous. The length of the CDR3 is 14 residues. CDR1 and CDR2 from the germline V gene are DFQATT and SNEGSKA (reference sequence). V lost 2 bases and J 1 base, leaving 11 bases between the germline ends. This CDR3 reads CSARPFSGNTEAFF. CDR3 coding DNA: TGCAGTGCTAGACCCTTCTCGGGGAACACTGAAGCTTTCTTT.

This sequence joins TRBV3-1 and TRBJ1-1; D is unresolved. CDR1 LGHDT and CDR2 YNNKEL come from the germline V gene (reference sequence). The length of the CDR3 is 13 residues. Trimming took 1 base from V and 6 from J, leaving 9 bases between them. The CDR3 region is CASSQVTGAEAFF. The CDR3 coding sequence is TGTGCCAGCAGCCAAGTGACCGGAGCTGAAGCTTTCTTT.

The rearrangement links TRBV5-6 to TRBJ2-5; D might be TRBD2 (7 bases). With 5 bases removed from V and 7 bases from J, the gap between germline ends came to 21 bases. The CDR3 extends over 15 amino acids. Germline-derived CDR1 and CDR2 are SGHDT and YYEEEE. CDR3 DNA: TGTGCCAGCAGACTCGGTCGGGGGGCCTTAGGGACCCAGTACTTC. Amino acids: CASRLGRGALGTQYF.

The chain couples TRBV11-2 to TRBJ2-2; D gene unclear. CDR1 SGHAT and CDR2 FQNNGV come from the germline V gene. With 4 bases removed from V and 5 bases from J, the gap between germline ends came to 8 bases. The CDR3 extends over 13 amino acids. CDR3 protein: CASSSRVTGELFF. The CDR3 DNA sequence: TGTGCCAGCAGCTCACGAGTAACCGGGGAGCTGTTTTTT.

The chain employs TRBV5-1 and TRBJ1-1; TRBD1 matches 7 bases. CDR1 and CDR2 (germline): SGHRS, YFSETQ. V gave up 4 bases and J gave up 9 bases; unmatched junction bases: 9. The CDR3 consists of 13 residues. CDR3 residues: CASSRGQEDQAFF. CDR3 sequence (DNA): TGCGCCAGCAGCCGAGGACAGGAAGACCAAGCTTTCTTT.

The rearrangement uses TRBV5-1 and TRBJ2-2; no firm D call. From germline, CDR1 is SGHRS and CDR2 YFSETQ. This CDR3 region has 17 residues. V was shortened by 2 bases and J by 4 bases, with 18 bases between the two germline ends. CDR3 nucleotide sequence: TGCGCCAGCAGCTTCGGTACAGCACTACGAAGCACCGGGGAGCTGTTTTTT. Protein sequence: CASSFGTALRSTGELFF.

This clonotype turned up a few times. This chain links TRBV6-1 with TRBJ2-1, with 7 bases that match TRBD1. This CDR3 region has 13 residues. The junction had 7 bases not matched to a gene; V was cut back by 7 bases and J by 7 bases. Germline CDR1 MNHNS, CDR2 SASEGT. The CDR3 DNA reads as TGTGCCAGCACACAGGGGAATTATAATGAGCAGTTCTTC. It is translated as CASTQGNYNEQFF.

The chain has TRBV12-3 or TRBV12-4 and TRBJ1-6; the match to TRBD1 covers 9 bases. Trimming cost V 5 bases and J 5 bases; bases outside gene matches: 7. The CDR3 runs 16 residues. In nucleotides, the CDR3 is TGTGCCAGCAGTGAGGGACAGGGTGCAGATAATTCACCCCTCCACTTT. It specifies CASSEGQGADNSPLHF.